This T cell receptor (beta chain) comes out of a study of blood T cell dynamics during melanoma immunotherapy. Across the whole study: First-line therapy was either pembrolizumab or nivolumab with ipilimumab for metastatic melanoma. Whole-study results and caveats: PBMC repertoires of eventual disease-control patients split at W3 into clonality or diversity gains.

In this sample, this clone turned up once. Its antigen remains unidentified. Data came from immunoSEQ multiplex PCR; TCRdb stores just in-frame clones and leaves some out. The data show 16,000 or so clones, with 91% seen just once and around 1.7% held by the top ten. Time point: pre-treatment baseline. Samples come from before therapy and from week 3 after the first blockade cycle. This TCR was sampled from a human donor with melanoma. The source material was blood, sampled from a patient treated with checkpoint blockade.

The CDR3 loop reads CASSFGPRGPGPQHF. The DNA of the CDR3 is TGTGCCAGCAGCTTTGGCCCCCGCGGCCCAGGGCCCCAGCATTTT. This rearrangement joins TRBV5-8 to TRBJ1-5; D is ambiguous. This CDR3 contains 15 residues. V was cut by 2 bases and J by 9 bases, with 18 bases left in between. CDR1 and CDR2 (germline): SGHTS, YDEGEE.